Below are 7 T cell receptor beta chains sequenced from a single sample in a study of blood T cell repertoires in COVID-19. The assay was immunoSEQ multiplex PCR, and TCRdb's table has in-frame clones only and misses some. The sample has approximately 120,000 clones; around 78% are singletons. The specimen sequenced was peripheral blood. All receptors come from a human donor in a cohort sampled during active COVID-19.

This clone appeared a few times. V and J are TRBV11-2 and TRBJ1-2; D is possibly TRBD1 (5 bases). Germline V gene lookup returns CDR1 SGHAT and CDR2 FQNNGV. The CDR3 loop spans 15 amino acids. Trimming stripped 0 bases from V and 2 bases from J, with 10 bases between. The CDR3 region is CASSLDLHRNYGYTF. The CDR3 nucleotides read TGTGCCAGCAGCTTAGATCTCCACAGGAACTATGGCTACACCTTC.

This clone was counted only a few times. V and J are TRBV6-5 and TRBJ1-5; D possibly corresponds to TRBD1 (5 bases). This CDR3 region has 14 residues. V lost 10 bases and J 2 bases, leaving 15 bases between the germline ends. Germline loops: CDR1 MNHEY, CDR2 SVGAGI. The CDR3 nucleotides read TGTGCCACCACAGGCCCTTGGGGCAATCAGCCCCAGCATTTT. This sequence encodes CATTGPWGNQPQHF.

The table lists this clone with a count of one. V usage is TRBV6-2 or TRBV6-3 and J usage is TRBJ1-5; the D is unclear. V dropped 4 bases and J dropped 7 bases, with 11 bases sitting between them. Germline lookup yields CDR1 MNHEY and CDR2 SVGEGT. The CDR3 runs to 13 residues. The CDR3 bases are TGTGCCAGCAGTTCTGAGACTTCCCAGCCCCAGCATTTT. Protein: CASSSETSQPQHF.

The CDR3 DNA reads TGTGCCAGCAGCCTCGGGACTAGCGGGGCCAGGAATGAGCAGTTCTTC. This sequence encodes CASSLGTSGARNEQFF. The chain employs TRBV11-3 and TRBJ2-1; 13 nucleotides match TRBD2. Germline V gives CDR1 SGHNT, CDR2 YENEEA. V lost 5 bases, J lost 7 bases, and 8 bases stayed unmatched. The CDR3 has 16 residues.

The V and J genes are TRBV12-3 or TRBV12-4 and TRBJ1-6, with D unresolved. Trimming pared 6 bases from V and 9 bases from J, leaving 12 bases between. The CDR3 length is 13 residues. The CDR3 DNA sequence: TGTGCCAGCAGGAGCGGCGGACCTTCACCCCTCCACTTT. Translating it yields CASRSGGPSPLHF.

This clone was seen just once. The gene calls are TRBV6-6 and TRBJ1-6; D is unclear. CDR3 size: 16 residues. Germline-derived CDR1 and CDR2 are MNHNY and SVGAGI (reference sequence). Deletions cut 8 bases from V and 5 bases from J, with 19 bases between. The CDR3 bases are TGTGCCAGCGCCGACCAGGCACCTCGGCATAATTCACCCCTCCACTTT. Residues: CASADQAPRHNSPLHF.

A single count supports this clone. The chain is built from TRBV19 and TRBJ1-5, with 9 bases lining up with TRBD1. The ends lost 7 bases at V and 4 bases at J; junction bases unmatched: 14. This CDR3 comprises 17 residues. Germline CDR1 is LNHDA and CDR2 is SQIVND (reference sequence). CDR3 bases: TGTGCCAGTACCCACGGACAGGGGTTATGGGGGAATCAGCCCCAGCATTTT. This codes for CASTHGQGLWGNQPQHF.